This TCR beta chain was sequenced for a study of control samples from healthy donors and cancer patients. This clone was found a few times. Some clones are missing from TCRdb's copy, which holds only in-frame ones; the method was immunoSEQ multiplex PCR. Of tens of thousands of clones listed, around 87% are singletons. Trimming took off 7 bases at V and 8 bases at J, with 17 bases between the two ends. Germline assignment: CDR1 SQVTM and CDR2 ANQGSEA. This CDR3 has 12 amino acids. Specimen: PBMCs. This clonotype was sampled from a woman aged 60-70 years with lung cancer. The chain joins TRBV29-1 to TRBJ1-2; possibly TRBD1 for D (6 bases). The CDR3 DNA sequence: TGCAGCGCAACGGAACGGGGGCGAGGCTACACCTTC. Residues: CSATERGRGYTF.